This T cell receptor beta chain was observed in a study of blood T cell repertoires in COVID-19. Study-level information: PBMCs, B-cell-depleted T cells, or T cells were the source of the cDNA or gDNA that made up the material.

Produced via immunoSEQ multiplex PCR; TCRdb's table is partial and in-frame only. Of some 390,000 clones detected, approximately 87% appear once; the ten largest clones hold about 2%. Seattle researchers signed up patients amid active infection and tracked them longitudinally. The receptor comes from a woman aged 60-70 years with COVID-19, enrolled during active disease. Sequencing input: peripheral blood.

The CDR3 loop is CASRTGGGQETQYF. The CDR3 DNA reads as TGTGCCAGTAGAACAGGGGGCGGGCAAGAGACCCAGTACTTC. The chain employs TRBV19 and TRBJ2-5; 9 nucleotides agree with TRBD1. Germline V gene lookup returns CDR1 LNHDA and CDR2 SQIVND (reference sequence). The CDR3 length is 14 residues. Trimming removed 6 bases from V and 2 bases from J; junction bases left unmatched: 4.